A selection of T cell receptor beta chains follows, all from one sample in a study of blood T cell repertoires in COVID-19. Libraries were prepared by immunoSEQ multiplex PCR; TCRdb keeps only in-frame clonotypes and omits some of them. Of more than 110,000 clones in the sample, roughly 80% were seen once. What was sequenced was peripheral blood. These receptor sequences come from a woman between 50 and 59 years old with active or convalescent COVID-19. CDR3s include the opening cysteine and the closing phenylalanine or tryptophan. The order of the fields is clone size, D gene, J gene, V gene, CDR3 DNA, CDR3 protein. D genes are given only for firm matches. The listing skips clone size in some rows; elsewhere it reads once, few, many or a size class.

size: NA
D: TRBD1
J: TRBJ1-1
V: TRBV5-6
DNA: TGTGCCAGCAGCTTAACAGGGGGCAACACTGAAGCTTTCTTT
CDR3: CASSLTGGNTEAFF

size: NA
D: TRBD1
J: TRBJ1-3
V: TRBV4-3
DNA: TGCGCCAGCAGCCAGGACAGGGCCAGAAACACCATATATTTT
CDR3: CASSQDRARNTIYF

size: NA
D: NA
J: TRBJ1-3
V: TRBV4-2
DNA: TGTGCCAGCAGCCAAGATCGGGCCGGGGGAGATGGAAACACCATATATTTT
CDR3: CASSQDRAGGDGNTIYF

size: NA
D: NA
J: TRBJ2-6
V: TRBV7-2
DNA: TGTGCCAGCAGCTTAGACCGGGCGGGCTCTGGGGCCAACGTCCTGACTTTC
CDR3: CASSLDRAGSGANVLTF

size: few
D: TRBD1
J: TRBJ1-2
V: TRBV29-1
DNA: TGCAGCGTCGGGACAGGGGGCGGCTACACCTTC
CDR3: CSVGTGGGYTF

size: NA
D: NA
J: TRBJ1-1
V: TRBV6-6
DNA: TGTGCCGGAGCCCGGGGTTTGAACACTGAAGCTTTCTTT
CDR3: CAGARGLNTEAFF

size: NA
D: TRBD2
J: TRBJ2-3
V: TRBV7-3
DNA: TGTGCCAGCAGACTTACTAGCGCCGGGACAGATACGCAGTATTTT
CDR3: CASRLTSAGTDTQYF

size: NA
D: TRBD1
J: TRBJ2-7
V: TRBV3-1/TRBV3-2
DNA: TGTGCCAGCAGCCAGAGACAGGGGTGGGGGGAGCAGTACTTC
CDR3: CASSQRQGWGEQYF

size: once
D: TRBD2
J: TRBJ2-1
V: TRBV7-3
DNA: TGTGCCAGCAGCCTCCCCGGGAGGAACTACAATGAGCAGTTCTTC
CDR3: CASSLPGRNYNEQFF

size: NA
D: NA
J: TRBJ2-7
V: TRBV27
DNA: TGTGCCAGCAGCTCGCTAGCCCCACCCTACGAGCAGTACTTC
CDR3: CASSSLAPPYEQYF

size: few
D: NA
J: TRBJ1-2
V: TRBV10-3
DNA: TGTGCCATCAGAGGGGTCGCCTATGGCTACACCTTC
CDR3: CAIRGVAYGYTF

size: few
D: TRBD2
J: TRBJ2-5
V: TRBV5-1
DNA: TGCGCCAGCAGCCTGGGACTAGGGTACCAAGAGACCCAGTACTTC
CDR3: CASSLGLGYQETQYF

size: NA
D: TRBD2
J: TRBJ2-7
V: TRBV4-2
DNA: TGTGCCAGCAGCCAAGGTCGGTCCGGGGGGTCCTACGAGCAGTACTTC
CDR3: CASSQGRSGGSYEQYF

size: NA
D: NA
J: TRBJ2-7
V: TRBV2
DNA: TGTGCCAGCAGTGGGGGGCTTCTATACGAGCAGTACTTC
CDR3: CASSGGLLYEQYF

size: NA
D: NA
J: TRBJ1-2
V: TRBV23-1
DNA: TGCGCCAGCAGTCAATCAATAGGAGGAGCTAACTATGGCTACACCTTC
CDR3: CASSQSIGGANYGYTF

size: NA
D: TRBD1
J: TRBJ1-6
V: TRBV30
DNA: TGTGCCTGGAGTGTAACAGGGGGCAGACCCCTCCACTTT
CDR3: CAWSVTGGRPLHF

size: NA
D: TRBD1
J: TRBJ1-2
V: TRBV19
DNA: TGTGCCACCGCCCGGACAGGCCCTAAAGGGGTCTATGGCTACACCTTC
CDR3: CATARTGPKGVYGYTF

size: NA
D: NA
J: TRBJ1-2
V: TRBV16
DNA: TGTGCCAGCAGCCAATCGGGGGTGACAGGTTCCTATGGCTACACCTTC
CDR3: CASSQSGVTGSYGYTF

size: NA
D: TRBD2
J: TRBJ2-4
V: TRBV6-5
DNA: TGTGCCAGCAGTTACTCTGGGCGGGAGGGGTACATTCAGTACTTC
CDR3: CASSYSGREGYIQYF

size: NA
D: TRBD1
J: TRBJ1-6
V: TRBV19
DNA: TGTGCCAGTAGTCCGAGGGACAGGGGGCATAATTCACCCCTCCACTTT
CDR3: CASSPRDRGHNSPLHF

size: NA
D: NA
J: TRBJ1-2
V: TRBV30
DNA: TGTGCCTGGAGCCTCGGGATTAACTATGGCTACACCTTC
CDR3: CAWSLGINYGYTF

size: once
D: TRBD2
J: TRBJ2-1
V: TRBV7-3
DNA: TGTGCCAGCAGCTTAAAGCCCCCCGGCGGGAGGGATGAGCAGTTCTTC
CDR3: CASSLKPPGGRDEQFF

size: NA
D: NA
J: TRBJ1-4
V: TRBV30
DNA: TGTGCCTGGAGTGTACTGGCGGGGGCTAATGAAAAACTGTTTTTT
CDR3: CAWSVLAGANEKLFF

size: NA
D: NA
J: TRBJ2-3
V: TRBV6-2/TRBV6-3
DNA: TGTGCCAGCAGTTACTCTGCGGGGTACACAGATACGCAGTATTTT
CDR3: CASSYSAGYTDTQYF

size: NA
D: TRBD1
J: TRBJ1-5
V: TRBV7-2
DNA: TGTGCCAGCAGCACTGGGACAGGGGGAAATCAGCCCCAGCATTTT
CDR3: CASSTGTGGNQPQHF

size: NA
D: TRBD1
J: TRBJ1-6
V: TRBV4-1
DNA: TGCGCCAGCAGCCAAGAAGGGGGCCATAATTCACCCCTCCACTTT
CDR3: CASSQEGGHNSPLHF

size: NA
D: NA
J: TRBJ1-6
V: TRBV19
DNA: TGTGCCAGCTCCCGAGTATATAATTCACCCCTCCACTTT
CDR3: CASSRVYNSPLHF

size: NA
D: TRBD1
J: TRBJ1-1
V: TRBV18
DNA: TGTGCCAGCTCACCCCTTGCGGACAGGGGGACCTCAGGAGCTTTCTTT
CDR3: CASSPLADRGTSGAFF

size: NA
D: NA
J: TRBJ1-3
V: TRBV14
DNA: TGTGCCAGCAGGCTACAGGGCTCTGGAAACACCATATATTTT
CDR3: CASRLQGSGNTIYF

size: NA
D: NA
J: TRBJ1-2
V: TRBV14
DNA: TGTGCCAGCAGCAAAGGGACAAATGGCTACACCTTC
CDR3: CASSKGTNGYTF